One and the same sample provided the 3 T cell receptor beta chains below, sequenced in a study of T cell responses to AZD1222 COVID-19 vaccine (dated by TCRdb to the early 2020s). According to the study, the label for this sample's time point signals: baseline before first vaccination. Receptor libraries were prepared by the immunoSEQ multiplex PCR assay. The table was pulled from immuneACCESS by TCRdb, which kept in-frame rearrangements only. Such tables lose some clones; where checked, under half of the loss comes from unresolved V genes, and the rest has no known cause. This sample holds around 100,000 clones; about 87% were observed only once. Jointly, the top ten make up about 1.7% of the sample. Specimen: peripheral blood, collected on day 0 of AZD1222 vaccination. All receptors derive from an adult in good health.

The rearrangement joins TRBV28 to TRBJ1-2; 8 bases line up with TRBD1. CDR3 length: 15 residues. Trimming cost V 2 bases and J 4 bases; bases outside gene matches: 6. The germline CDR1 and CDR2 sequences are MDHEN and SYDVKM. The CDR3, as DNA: TGTGCCAGCAGTTTACCCCAGGGGACAGGCTATGGCTACACCTTC. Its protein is CASSLPQGTGYGYTF.

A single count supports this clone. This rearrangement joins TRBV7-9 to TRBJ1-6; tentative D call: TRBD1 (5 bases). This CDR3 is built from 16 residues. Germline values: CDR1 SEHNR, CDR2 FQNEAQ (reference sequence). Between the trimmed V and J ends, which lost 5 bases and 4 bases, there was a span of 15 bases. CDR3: CASSTRDREYNSPLHF. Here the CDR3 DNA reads TGTGCCAGCAGCACCCGGGACCGGGAGTATAATTCACCCCTCCACTTT.

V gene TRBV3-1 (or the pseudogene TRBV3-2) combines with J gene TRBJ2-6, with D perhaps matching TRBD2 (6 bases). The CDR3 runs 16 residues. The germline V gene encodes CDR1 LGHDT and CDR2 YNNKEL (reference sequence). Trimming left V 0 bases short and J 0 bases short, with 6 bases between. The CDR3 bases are TGTGCCAGCAGCCAAGACGGGGGCTCTGGGGCCAACGTCCTGACTTTC. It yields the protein CASSQDGGSGANVLTF.